The 24 T cell receptor beta chains below come from one sample, sequenced in a study of regulatory dendritic cells for organ transplantation. Generated by immunoSEQ multiplex PCR, the TCRdb table keeps only in-frame clones and is missing some. The table shows over 8,000 clones, with around 80% occurring only once. Sorted subsets were CFSE-labeled and cultured 4 to 6 days with allogeneic dendritic cells. Their antigens are not known. The sequenced material came from memory CD4+ T cells from blood cultured with dendritic cells. As for subset: CD45RO+ memory T cells. Receptors were obtained from a human donor in good health.

This clone was found a few times. The J gene is TRBJ2-3, the V gene TRBV2; a possible D gene is TRBD2 (6 bases). The V end lost 5 bases, the J end lost 3 bases, and 9 bases lay between the germline ends. Germline lookup yields CDR1 SNHLY and CDR2 FYNNEI. The CDR3 is made up of 13 amino acids. The CDR3 DNA reads TGTGCCAGCAGTACGGGAGCGACAGATACGCAGTATTTT. Translating it yields CASSTGATDTQYF.

The rearrangement joins TRBV11-2 to TRBJ2-2, with D hard to call. The V end was cut by 1 base, the J end by 7 bases, with 7 bases between. The CDR3 runs to 13 residues. Germline V gene data show CDR1 as SGHAT and CDR2 as FQNNGV. Here the CDR3 DNA reads TGTGCCAGCAGCTTAGTTGGTCGCGGGGAGCTGTTTTTT. Protein: CASSLVGRGELFF.

V usage is TRBV7-6 and J usage is TRBJ2-3; unclear D gene. V was pared by 4 bases and J by 2 bases, with 16 bases between. Germline lookup yields CDR1 SGHVS and CDR2 FNYEAQ. The CDR3 runs 16 residues. The CDR3 is CASSSSGWGNTDTQYF. CDR3 DNA: TGTGCCAGCAGCTCCTCAGGTTGGGGAAACACAGATACGCAGTATTTT.

V usage is TRBV6-1 and J usage is TRBJ2-7; the D call may be TRBD1 or TRBD2 (5 bases each). Germline CDR1 is MNHNS and CDR2 is SASEGT. There are 14 residues in the CDR3. V was clipped by 6 bases and J by 3 bases, with 15 bases between them. In nucleotides, the CDR3 is TGTGCCAGCAGCAATTCCGGGACGTACTACGAGCAGTACTTC. This codes for CASSNSGTYYEQYF.

The gene calls are TRBV7-2 and TRBJ2-7, with 11 bases lining up with TRBD1. V shed 11 bases and J 5 bases; nucleotides not matched to a gene: 17. Germline V gene sequence: CDR1 SGHTA, CDR2 FQGNSA. This CDR3 comprises 16 residues. This CDR3 is CACCRGDRGTLDEQYF. The CDR3 coding sequence is TGTGCCTGTTGTCGTGGGGACAGGGGGACTTTGGACGAGCAGTACTTC. The full variable domain, with the rest looked up from reference TRBV7-2 and TRBJ2-7, is GAGVSQSPSNKVTEKGKDVELRCDPISGHTALYWYRQSLGQGLEFLIYFQGNSAPDKSGLPSDRFSAERTGGSVSTLTIQRTQQEDSAVYLCACCRGDRGTLDEQYFGPGTRLTVT.

This chain uses TRBV5-1 with TRBJ1-5; D remains unclear. The CDR3 runs to 17 residues. Trimming took 0 bases from V and 4 from J, leaving 17 bases between them. The germline CDR1 and CDR2 sequences are SGHRS and YFSETQ. Written as DNA, the CDR3 is TGCGCCAGCAGCTTGGGATCTACCTCCCTCGGGAATCAGCCCCAGCATTTT. Its protein product is CASSLGSTSLGNQPQHF.

This clone was seen once. V gene TRBV2 combines with J gene TRBJ1-4; D is undetermined. Germline V gives CDR1 SNHLY, CDR2 FYNNEI. The CDR3 runs 12 residues. V lost 4 bases and J lost 8, with 8 bases in between. The CDR3 bases are TGTGCCAGCAGTGGTGAGGTGGAAAAACTGTTTTTT. This encodes CASSGEVEKLFF.

This CDR3 is CSAQKGGVTGELFF. The CDR3 DNA reads as TGCAGCGCACAAAAAGGGGGGGTTACCGGGGAGCTGTTTTTT. The chain carries TRBV29-1 and TRBJ2-2; D might be TRBD2 (7 bases). The V gene's germline CDR1 is SQVTM and CDR2 ANQGSEA. The CDR3 consists of 14 residues. V gave up 7 bases and J gave up 5 bases, with 17 bases separating them.

The CDR3 reads CASSPQAGRTDTQYF. For the CDR3, the DNA is TGTGCCAGCAGCCCGCAAGCGGGGCGCACAGATACGCAGTATTTT. This chain uses TRBV14 with TRBJ2-3, with 7 nucleotides matching TRBD2. This CDR3 contains 15 residues. With 4 bases clipped from V and 1 base from J, the junction kept 5 bases outside the gene matches. Germline CDR1 SGHDN, CDR2 FVKESK.

Comment on this clone: Additional DNA sequences in this sample encode the identical CDR3. This rearrangement joins TRBV7-2 to TRBJ1-5; no firm D call. Germline CDR1 and CDR2: SGHTA and FQGNSA. The V end lost 4 bases, the J end lost 3 bases, and 4 bases lay between the germline ends. This CDR3 has 12 amino acids. The CDR3, as DNA: TGTGCCAGCAGCTCCTACAATCAGCCCCAGCATTTT. Its translation: CASSSYNQPQHF.

The CDR3 spells CASSPRSLEQYF. The CDR3 nucleotides read TGTGCCAGCAGCCCGAGAAGCCTCGAGCAGTACTTC. V usage is TRBV2 and J usage is TRBJ2-7; no definite D call. V was trimmed by 6 bases and J by 6 bases, leaving 12 bases between them. Germline CDR1 reads SNHLY; CDR2 reads FYNNEI. The length of the CDR3 is 12 residues.

CDR3 DNA: TGTGCCAGCAGTTCGGCAGGGACGTACCAGTACTTC. Residues: CASSSAGTYQYF. The gene calls are TRBV6-5 and TRBJ2-7; the D call may be TRBD1 or TRBD2 (5 bases each). The CDR3 runs to 12 residues. Germline V gives CDR1 MNHEY, CDR2 SVGAGI. Trimming stripped 4 bases from V and 10 bases from J, with 14 bases between.

This rearrangement joins TRBV2 to TRBJ2-1; 8 nucleotides match TRBD2. The trim removed 6 bases at V and 7 bases at J, leaving 11 bases unmatched. The germline CDR1 and CDR2 sequences are SNHLY and FYNNEI. This CDR3 region has 15 residues. CDR3 sequence reads: CASSGGTSGGNEQFF. The CDR3 DNA reads as TGTGCCAGCAGCGGCGGGACTAGTGGAGGGAATGAGCAGTTCTTC.

The rearrangement uses TRBV7-2 and TRBJ2-1; D not certain. The V gene lost 5 bases and the J gene lost 8 bases, with 16 bases spanning the gap. The CDR3 is 14 amino acids. The germline V gene has CDR1 SGHTA and CDR2 FQGNSA. The DNA for the CDR3 is TGTGCCAGCAGCCTGTCACACTCGGCCCATGAGCAGTTCTTC. Translation: CASSLSHSAHEQFF.

The V gene is TRBV4-3, the J gene TRBJ1-1, with 9 bases matching TRBD1. Germline V gives CDR1 LGHNA, CDR2 YSLEER. V was clipped by 1 base and J by 11 bases; unmatched bases: 8. The CDR3 length is 14 residues. The CDR3, as DNA: TGCGCCAGCAGCCAAGGGGGGACAGGGACTTATGCTTTCTTT. Protein sequence: CASSQGGTGTYAFF.

The CDR3 DNA follows: TGTGCCAGCAGCCTATCGGGGTCCTACAATGAGCAGTTCTTC. Translating it yields CASSLSGSYNEQFF. This chain uses TRBV28 with TRBJ2-1; D might be TRBD2 (5 bases). Germline CDR1 is MDHEN and CDR2 is SYDVKM. Trimming shortened V by 6 bases and J by 1 base, and 10 bases separated the two germline ends. This CDR3 is 14 amino acids long.

In nucleotides, the CDR3 is TGTGCCATCAGGGACAGCTCTGGAAACACCATATATTTT. This codes for CAIRDSSGNTIYF. This rearrangement joins TRBV10-3 to TRBJ1-3; D is possibly TRBD1 (6 bases). V lost 6 bases and J lost 0, with 6 bases in between. The CDR3 length is 13 residues. CDR1 is ENHRY, CDR2 SYGVKD, per germline.

The genes are TRBV6-5 and TRBJ1-4; 7 bases agree with TRBD1. V shed 8 bases, J shed 7 bases, and the junction held 7 bases outside the gene matches. The CDR3 sequence is 13 residues long. CDR1 MNHEY and CDR2 SVGAGI come from the germline V gene. The CDR3 reads CASGGRGREKLFF. The CDR3 nucleotides are TGTGCCAGCGGCGGGAGGGGGCGTGAAAAACTGTTTTTT.

The rearrangement joins TRBV7-3 to TRBJ1-3, with 9 bases lining up with TRBD1. Trimming removed 1 base from V and 4 bases from J; junction bases left unmatched: 2. Germline lookup yields CDR1 SGHTA and CDR2 FQGTGA. CDR3 length: 15 amino acids. For the CDR3, the DNA is TGTGCCAGCAGCTTAAGGGACAGGGTGGGAAACACCATATATTTT. It yields the protein CASSLRDRVGNTIYF.

CDR3 coding DNA: TGTGCCAGCAGCTTGAACCAGGGAGAGGGCTACACCTTC. It encodes CASSLNQGEGYTF. V usage is TRBV7-9 and J usage is TRBJ1-2, with D possibly being TRBD1 (5 bases). This CDR3 is built from 13 residues. V lost 3 bases, J lost 8 bases, and 13 bases lay in between. Germline loops: CDR1 SEHNR, CDR2 FQNEAQ (reference sequence).

The rearrangement links TRBV27 to TRBJ1-5; 7 bases fit TRBD1. The CDR3 totals 14 residues. V lost 3 bases to trimming and J lost 2 bases; unmatched junction nucleotides: 1. Germline values: CDR1 MNHEY, CDR2 SMNVEV (reference sequence). CDR3 protein: CASSFGQGNQPQHF. The CDR3 nucleotides read TGTGCCAGCAGTTTCGGACAGGGCAATCAGCCCCAGCATTTT.

This chain connects TRBV28 to TRBJ1-5; a weak D match, TRBD1 (5 bases). Germline CDR1 reads MDHEN; CDR2 reads SYDVKM. CDR3 length equals 16 residues. Trimming took 7 bases from V and 4 from J, leaving 20 bases between them. The CDR3 DNA reads TGTGCCAGCACACCCCCCCCCGACAGCACGAATCAGCCCCAGCATTTT. It specifies CASTPPPDSTNQPQHF.

This clone was counted between two and nine times. The V gene is TRBV9, the J gene TRBJ1-2; D uncertain. The CDR3 totals 14 residues. Germline CDR1 reads SGDLS; CDR2 reads YYNGEE. V dropped 0 bases and J dropped 4 bases, with 10 bases sitting between them. The CDR3 sequence: CASSVDLTSYGYTF. CDR3 nucleotide sequence: TGTGCCAGCAGCGTAGATCTTACCTCCTATGGCTACACCTTC.

The rearrangement links TRBV4-3 to TRBJ2-7; unclear D gene. The V end was cut by 1 base, the J end by 4 bases, with 14 bases between. CDR1 and CDR2 from the germline V gene are LGHNA and YSLEER. The length of the CDR3 is 15 residues. CDR3 sequence reads: CASSQAARIGYEQYF. As DNA, the CDR3 is TGCGCCAGCAGCCAAGCGGCTCGAATAGGGTACGAGCAGTACTTC.